The clone carrying this T cell receptor beta chain came up a few times. What it binds is not known. From the RT-PCR reads, TCRdb called clonotypes with MiXCR, one entry per CDR3 protein. This sample yields more than 550,000 distinct CDR3 sequences, of which roughly 12% are seen a single time; 10% to 13% belongs to the top ten. This sample stems from a study of response to subunit inactivated influenza vaccine. General study findings and limits: It was suggested by the authors that few new T cells are recruited by each seasonal influenza vaccination.

Trimming removed 0 bases from V and 7 bases from J; junction bases left unmatched: 12. The V gene's germline CDR1 is SGHAT and CDR2 FQNNGV. This CDR3 has 17 amino acids. The sequenced sample was PBMCs from blood, obtained on the day of vaccination. V is TRBV11-2 and J is TRBJ2-3; 8 nucleotides align to TRBD2. This clonotype originated in a man aged 50 to 60 who received an inactivated influenza vaccine. The CDR3 sequence is CASSLEVTGRAAHTQYF. In nucleotides, the CDR3 is TGTGCCAGCAGCTTAGAGGTCACCGGGAGGGCTGCACATACGCAGTATTTT.